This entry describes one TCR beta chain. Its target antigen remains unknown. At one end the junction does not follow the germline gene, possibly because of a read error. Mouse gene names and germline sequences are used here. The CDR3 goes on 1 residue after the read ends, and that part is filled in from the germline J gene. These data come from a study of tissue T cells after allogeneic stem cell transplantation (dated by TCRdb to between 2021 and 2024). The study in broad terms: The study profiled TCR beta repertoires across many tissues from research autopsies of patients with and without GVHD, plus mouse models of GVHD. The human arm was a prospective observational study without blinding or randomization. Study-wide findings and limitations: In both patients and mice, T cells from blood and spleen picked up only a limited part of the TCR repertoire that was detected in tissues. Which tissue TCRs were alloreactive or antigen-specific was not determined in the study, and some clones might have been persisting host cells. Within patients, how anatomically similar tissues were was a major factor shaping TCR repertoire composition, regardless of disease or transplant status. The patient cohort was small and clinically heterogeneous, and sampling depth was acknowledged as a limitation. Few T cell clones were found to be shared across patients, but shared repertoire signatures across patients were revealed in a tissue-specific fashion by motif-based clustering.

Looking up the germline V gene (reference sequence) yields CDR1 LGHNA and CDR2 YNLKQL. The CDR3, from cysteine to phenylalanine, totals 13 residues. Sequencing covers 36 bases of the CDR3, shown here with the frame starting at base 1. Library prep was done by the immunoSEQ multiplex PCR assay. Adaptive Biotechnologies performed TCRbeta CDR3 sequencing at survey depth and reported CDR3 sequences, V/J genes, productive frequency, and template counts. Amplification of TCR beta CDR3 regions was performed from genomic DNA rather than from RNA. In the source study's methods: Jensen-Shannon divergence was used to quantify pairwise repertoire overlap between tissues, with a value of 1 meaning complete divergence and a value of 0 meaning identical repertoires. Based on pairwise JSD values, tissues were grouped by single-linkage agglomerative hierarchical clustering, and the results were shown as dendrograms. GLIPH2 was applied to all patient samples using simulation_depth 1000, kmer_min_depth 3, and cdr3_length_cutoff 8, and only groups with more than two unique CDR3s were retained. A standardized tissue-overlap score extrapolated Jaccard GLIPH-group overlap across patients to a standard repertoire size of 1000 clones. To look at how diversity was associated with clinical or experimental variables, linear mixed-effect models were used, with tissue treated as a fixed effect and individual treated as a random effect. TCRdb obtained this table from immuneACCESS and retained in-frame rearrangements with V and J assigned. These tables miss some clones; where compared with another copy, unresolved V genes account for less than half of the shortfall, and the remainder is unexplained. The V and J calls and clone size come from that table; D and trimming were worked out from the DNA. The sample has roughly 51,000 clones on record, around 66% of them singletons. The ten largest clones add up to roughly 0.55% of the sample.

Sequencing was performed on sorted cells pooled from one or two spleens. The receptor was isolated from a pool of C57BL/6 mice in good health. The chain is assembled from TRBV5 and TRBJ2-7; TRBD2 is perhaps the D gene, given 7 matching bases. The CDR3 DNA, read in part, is TGTGCCGGCAGCCAAGGGGGGGGCTATGAACAGTAC. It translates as CAGSQGGGYEQY. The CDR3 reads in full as CAGSQGGGYEQYF.